This TCR beta chain was identified in a study of vaccination and CD4 T cells after COVID-19. Study in general: Convalescent donors were composed of six males and four females, of whom two were Hispanic. Stimulation used overlapping spike peptides from SARS-CoV-2, HCoV-NL63, HCoV-OC43 and HCoV-229E.

The sample's treatment: approximately 9-day PBMC culture with coronavirus spike peptide pools or control peptides (ViraFEST assay). This clonotype was counted only a few times. The antigen is unknown. Scientists ran DNA taken from cultured CD4+ T cells through the Oncomine TCR Beta short-read assay for sequencing. TCRdb fed the PCR reads into MiXCR, producing one record per CDR3 protein. The data show over 25,000 distinct CDR3 sequences, around 64% seen once. This CDR3 is 16 amino acids long. V was shortened by 2 bases and J by 2 bases, with 14 bases between the two germline ends. Germline CDR1 is ENHRY and CDR2 is SYGVKD.

V is TRBV10-3 and J is TRBJ2-3, with D perhaps TRBD1 (5 bases). The receptor comes from a human donor who received a COVID-19 vaccine. The sequencing used CD4+ T cells from blood, cultured in vitro, collected after SARS-CoV-2 vaccination. The CDR3 loop is CAISEPVKDTTDTQYF. In DNA, the CDR3 is TGTGCCATCAGTGAGCCGGTAAAGGACACCACAGATACGCAGTATTTT.